This TCR beta chain was obtained from a study of blood T cell repertoires in COVID-19. Looked up from germline, CDR1 is GTSNPN and CDR2 is SVGIG (reference sequence). V dropped 5 bases and J dropped 0; count of bases not matched to a gene: 5. The CDR3 length is 15 residues. Profiling relied on immunoSEQ multiplex PCR, and the TCRdb table lists in-frame clones only, not all of them. The sample lists about 140,000 clones; roughly 80% were seen once. The sequence was obtained from a man between 65 and 85 years old who had recovered from COVID-19. The sequencing input was peripheral blood. The chain joins TRBV30 to TRBJ2-1, with 9 bases aligning to TRBD2. The CDR3 DNA reads TGTGCCTGGGCTAGCGGGACGAGCTCCTACAATGAGCAGTTCTTC. This encodes CAWASGTSSYNEQFF.